This is a list of T cell receptor beta chains from one sample in a study of T-cell reconstitution after alpha-beta-depleted transplantation in children. TCRdb passed the PCR reads through MiXCR, listing each CDR3 protein once. The sample carries about 640,000 distinct CDR3 sequences, 16% recorded once. Sequencing used PBMCs from the stem cell graft donor, obtained from the stem cell graft. All receptors derive from a human donor who donated a stem cell graft to a child with acute myeloid leukemia. The CDR3 runs from the conserved cysteine through the conserved F or W. D genes are given only for firm matches. Rows may omit the clone size; those that give it use once, few, many or a size class.

clone_size: many; d_call: TRBD1; v_call: TRBV29-1; j_call: TRBJ2-7; cdr3_nt: TGCAGCGTTGTGAGGGGGCAGTCCTACGAGCAGTACTTC; cdr3_aa: CSVVRGQSYEQYF
clone_size: few; d_call: TRBD1; v_call: TRBV7-2; j_call: TRBJ1-1; cdr3_nt: TGTGCCAGCAGCGACGGGACAGGTATCATGAACACTGAAGCTTTCTTT; cdr3_aa: CASSDGTGIMNTEAFF
clone_size: NA; d_call: NA; v_call: TRBV7-9; j_call: TRBJ1-1; cdr3_nt: TGTGCCAGCAGCCCGGGGGGTATCATGAACACTGAAGCTTTCTTT; cdr3_aa: CASSPGGIMNTEAFF
clone_size: NA; d_call: NA; v_call: TRBV2; j_call: TRBJ1-5; cdr3_nt: TGTGCCAGCAGAGGAGGGCTGGAGCCCCAGCATTTT; cdr3_aa: CASRGGLEPQHF
clone_size: NA; d_call: NA; v_call: TRBV7-9; j_call: TRBJ2-3; cdr3_nt: TGTGCCAGCAGCCAAAATATCTTTGGAGACACAGATACGCAGTATTTT; cdr3_aa: CASSQNIFGDTDTQYF
clone_size: few; d_call: NA; v_call: TRBV20-1; j_call: TRBJ1-4; cdr3_nt: TGCAGTGCTAGCGATTTTAATGAAAAACTGTTTTTT; cdr3_aa: CSASDFNEKLFF
clone_size: NA; d_call: NA; v_call: TRBV12-3/TRBV12-4; j_call: TRBJ2-3; cdr3_nt: TGTGCCAGCAGTTGGCGTTTCTGGGGAGATACGCAGTATTTT; cdr3_aa: CASSWRFWGDTQYF
clone_size: once; d_call: NA; v_call: TRBV18; j_call: TRBJ2-2; cdr3_nt: TGTGCCAGCTCACAGATCACGGGAACCACCGGGGAGCTGTTTTTT; cdr3_aa: CASSQITGTTGELFF
clone_size: NA; d_call: NA; v_call: TRBV5-1; j_call: TRBJ1-4; cdr3_nt: TGCGCCAGCAGCTTGGATAACCGTGCAACTAATGAAAAACTGTTTTTT; cdr3_aa: CASSLDNRATNEKLFF
clone_size: NA; d_call: NA; v_call: TRBV7-9; j_call: TRBJ1-1; cdr3_nt: TGTGCCAGCAGCTTAGTTTACGCTGAAGCTTTCTTT; cdr3_aa: CASSLVYAEAFF
clone_size: few; d_call: NA; v_call: TRBV25-1; j_call: TRBJ2-1; cdr3_nt: TGTGCCAGCAGTGAATGGGCAGCGGATGAGCAGTTCTTC; cdr3_aa: CASSEWAADEQFF
clone_size: NA; d_call: NA; v_call: TRBV12-5; j_call: TRBJ2-7; cdr3_nt: TGTGCTAGTGGCCTGACAGGACTCTCCTACGAGCAGTACTTC; cdr3_aa: CASGLTGLSYEQYF
clone_size: many; d_call: NA; v_call: TRBV5-6; j_call: TRBJ1-3; cdr3_nt: TGTGCCAGCAGCTTGGCCACAACACCGGCTTACTCTGGAAACACCATATATTTT; cdr3_aa: CASSLATTPAYSGNTIYF
clone_size: many; d_call: TRBD1; v_call: TRBV29-1; j_call: TRBJ2-3; cdr3_nt: TGCAGCGTCCCGACAGGGATGGTGGATACGCAGTATTTT; cdr3_aa: CSVPTGMVDTQYF
clone_size: NA; d_call: NA; v_call: TRBV3-1; j_call: TRBJ1-1; cdr3_nt: TGTGCCAGCAGCCAAGTGGGGGGAAGAGATGAAGCTTTCTTT; cdr3_aa: CASSQVGGRDEAFF
clone_size: NA; d_call: TRBD2; v_call: TRBV20-1; j_call: TRBJ2-3; cdr3_nt: TGCAGTGCTCGAGGGACTAGCGGGGGGGCACCCAGCACAGATACGCAGTATTTT; cdr3_aa: CSARGTSGGAPSTDTQYF
clone_size: NA; d_call: NA; v_call: TRBV25-1; j_call: TRBJ2-7; cdr3_nt: TGTGCCAGCGGCAGCTTCTCCTACGAGCAGTACTTC; cdr3_aa: CASGSFSYEQYF
clone_size: NA; d_call: TRBD1; v_call: TRBV28; j_call: TRBJ1-2; cdr3_nt: TGTGCCAGCAGGAGGGACAGCCCTTATGGCTACACCTTC; cdr3_aa: CASRRDSPYGYTF
clone_size: many; d_call: NA; v_call: TRBV20-1; j_call: TRBJ1-2; cdr3_nt: TGCAGTGCGCTCCGGGGGGGGAGGGATGGCTACACCTTC; cdr3_aa: CSALRGGRDGYTF
clone_size: many; d_call: NA; v_call: TRBV7-6; j_call: TRBJ2-3; cdr3_nt: TGTGCCAGCAGCCCAAAACAGGCGACAGATACGCAGTATTTT; cdr3_aa: CASSPKQATDTQYF